Below are 15 T cell receptor beta chains sequenced from a single sample in a study of blood T cell repertoires in COVID-19. Clones were read by immunoSEQ multiplex PCR, and TCRdb kept only the in-frame ones, dropping some. This table holds over 300,000 clones, approximately 88% found once. The sample was PBMCs or T cells enriched from blood (not recorded which). All receptors come from a woman in her 30s with acute COVID-19.

The chain is built from TRBV5-1 and TRBJ2-7; 9 bases fit TRBD1. CDR3 length: 14 residues. J lost 1 base, V lost 4 bases, and 3 bases had no gene match. CDR1 is SGHRS and CDR2 is YFSETQ in the germline V gene. The CDR3 here is CASSRTGDSYEQYF. Here the CDR3 DNA reads TGCGCCAGCAGCCGGACAGGGGATTCCTACGAGCAGTACTTC.

This chain uses TRBV6-5 with TRBJ2-1; TRBD1 is a possible D gene (6 bases). Germline loops: CDR1 MNHEY, CDR2 SVGAGI. CDR3 length equals 15 residues. V was cut by 6 bases and J by 8 bases, with 20 bases left in between. CDR3 sequence reads: CASRPVGGVLYEQFF. The CDR3 bases are TGTGCCAGCAGGCCAGTTGGGGGCGTTTTATATGAGCAGTTCTTC.

The sample holds one count of this clone. V is TRBV24-1 and J is TRBJ2-3; D is unclear. There are 17 residues in the CDR3. Per germline, CDR1 KGHDR and CDR2 SFDVKD. V lost 1 base and J 2 bases, leaving 15 bases between the germline ends. CDR3 coding DNA: TGTGCCACCAGTGATTTAGTCCCAGGAAGGCACACAGATACGCAGTATTTT. Protein: CATSDLVPGRHTDTQYF.

The rearrangement uses TRBV9 and TRBJ2-3, with D unclear. Trimming removed 3 bases at V and 2 bases at J, with 10 bases between. Germline CDR1 reads SGDLS; CDR2 reads YYNGEE. This CDR3 is 14 amino acids long. Here the CDR3 reads CASSARMSTDTQYF. The CDR3 coding sequence is TGTGCCAGCAGCGCGCGGATGTCCACAGATACGCAGTATTTT. Combining the CDR3 with reference TRBV9 and TRBJ2-3 gives the whole variable domain DSGVTQTPKHLITATGQRVTLRCSPRSGDLSVYWYQQSLDQGLQFLIQYYNGEERAKGNILERFSAQQFPDLHSELNLSSLELGDSALYFCASSARMSTDTQYFGPGTRLTVL.

The chain is built from TRBV29-1 and TRBJ1-1, with D possibly matching TRBD1 (5 bases). Germline V gene sequence: CDR1 SQVTM, CDR2 ANQGSEA. Trimming cost V 7 bases and J 4 bases, with 13 bases left between them. The CDR3 contains 12 residues. In DNA, the CDR3 is TGCAGCGCCCTGCAGGGCTCCACTGAAGCTTTCTTT. Amino acids: CSALQGSTEAFF.

J is TRBJ1-2 and V is TRBV9; weak D call: TRBD1 (6 bases). CDR1 is SGDLS, CDR2 YYNGEE, per germline. V gave up 4 bases and J gave up 6 bases, with 25 bases separating them. The CDR3 extends over 17 amino acids. For the CDR3, the DNA is TGTGCCAGCAGCCCAGGGAGGGGGGGATTCAGAGAGGATGGCTACACCTTC. This encodes CASSPGRGGFREDGYTF.

About this clone: The same CDR3 is also encoded by other DNA sequences in this sample. The chain has TRBV19 and TRBJ2-3, with 7 bases fitting TRBD1. The junction had 4 bases not matched to a gene; V was cut back by 4 bases and J by 3 bases. CDR3 length: 14 residues. Germline V lookup: CDR1 LNHDA, CDR2 SQIVND (reference sequence). The DNA of the CDR3 is TGTGCCAGTAGTAGACAGGGCTCGACAGATACGCAGTATTTT. Translating it yields CASSRQGSTDTQYF.

The count of this clone is one. The chain recombines TRBV6-5 with TRBJ1-1; 7 bases line up with TRBD1. Losses at the gene ends were 4 bases for V and 1 base for J; bases not matched to a gene: 3. Germline V lookup: CDR1 MNHEY, CDR2 SVGAGI. The CDR3 contains 14 residues. The CDR3 region is CASSFTGANTEAFF. CDR3 bases: TGTGCCAGCAGTTTCACAGGGGCGAACACTGAAGCTTTCTTT.

The rearrangement links TRBV20-1 to TRBJ2-1, with D tentatively TRBD1 (5 bases). CDR1 is DFQATT, CDR2 SNEGSKA, per germline (reference sequence). With 3 bases removed from V and 4 bases from J, the gap between germline ends came to 19 bases. The CDR3 contains 16 residues. The DNA of the CDR3 is TGCAGTGCTAGTTCCCGTGGGGCCTTGGGGTACAATGAGCAGTTCTTC. Protein: CSASSRGALGYNEQFF.

The V call is TRBV10-2, the J call TRBJ2-1; D is unclear. Germline V gives CDR1 WSHSY, CDR2 SAAADI. V lost 3 bases and J lost 7, with 13 bases in between. CDR3 length: 14 amino acids. The DNA of the CDR3 is TGCGCCAGCAGTGAAGGCGGCCTTCTTAATGAGCAGTTCTTC. Protein: CASSEGGLLNEQFF.

The gene calls are TRBV18 and TRBJ1-2, with a possible D match to TRBD1 (6 bases). The CDR3 is 15 amino acids. Germline-derived CDR1 and CDR2 are KGHSH and LQKENI. V lost 6 bases and J 4 bases, leaving 18 bases between the germline ends. DNA of the CDR3: TGTGCCAGCTCGGGTCAAGGGGGAAGGCTCTATGGCTACACCTTC. This gives the protein CASSGQGGRLYGYTF.

This chain uses TRBV5-6 with TRBJ1-2, with 7 bases lining up with TRBD1. CDR3 length equals 15 residues. Per germline, CDR1 SGHDT and CDR2 YYEEEE. Trimming cost V 3 bases and J 7 bases; bases outside gene matches: 12. This CDR3 is CASSSLDREFTGYTF. The CDR3 region has the DNA TGTGCCAGCAGCTCATTAGACAGGGAGTTTACTGGCTACACCTTC.

The chain combines TRBV18 with TRBJ1-2; TRBD1 matches 7 bases. The CDR3 totals 16 residues. V dropped 2 bases and J dropped 4; count of bases not matched to a gene: 10. Germline V CDR1 and CDR2: KGHSH, LQKENI. CDR3 loop: CASSPGTELGGYGYTF. CDR3 coding DNA: TGTGCCAGCTCACCAGGGACAGAGCTGGGTGGCTATGGCTACACCTTC.

This chain uses TRBV7-9 with TRBJ1-3; D gene unclear. The CDR3 consists of 11 residues. The ends were cut back, 6 bases at V and 4 bases at J, with 4 bases in the middle. The germline V gene has CDR1 SEHNR and CDR2 FQNEAQ (reference sequence). In DNA, the CDR3 is TGTGCCAGCAGACAGGGAAACACCATATATTTT. Translated, it gives CASRQGNTIYF.

V gene TRBV30 combines with J gene TRBJ1-2; no firm D call. The CDR3 runs to 11 residues. V lost 6 bases to trimming and J lost 8 bases, with 13 bases between them. The V gene's germline CDR1 is GTSNPN and CDR2 SVGIG (reference sequence). The CDR3 coding sequence is TGTGCCTGCCTCCGGGGAGGCGGCTACACCTTC. Translated, it gives CACLRGGGYTF.